This T cell receptor beta chain originates from a study of response to subunit inactivated influenza vaccine. Each CDR3 protein is one row after TCRdb ran MiXCR on the RT-PCR reads. This sample yields around 850,000 distinct CDR3 sequences, of which around 18% are seen a single time; approximately 10% belongs to the top ten. Points from the study as a whole: New T cells are recruited in small numbers by each seasonal influenza vaccination, according to the authors' suggestion.

The CDR3 has 17 residues. Trimming removed 4 bases from V and 1 base from J; junction bases left unmatched: 7. Germline V gene data show CDR1 as MGHRA and CDR2 as YSYEKL. With regard to this clonotype: As yet, its antigen is unknown.

The V call is TRBV4-1, the J call TRBJ2-2; the match to TRBD2 covers 9 bases. The sequence was collected from a man aged 45-65 years who received an inactivated influenza vaccine. Sequencing used PBMCs from blood, obtained more than 4 days after vaccination. The CDR3 nucleotides read TGCGCCAGCAGCCCGCTGCTAGCGGGGTTGAACACCGGGGAGCTGTTTTTT. Protein: CASSPLLAGLNTGELFF.